Listed below are T cell receptor beta chains from one sample, sequenced in a study of blood T cell repertoires in COVID-19. The protocol was immunoSEQ multiplex PCR, while the TCRdb copy is restricted to in-frame clones and leaves out a portion. This sample carries about 29,000 clones, around 89% of them seen once, and the ten largest clones take roughly 15%. The specimen was peripheral blood. These TCRs come from a man at least 80 years old with acute or convalescent COVID-19. CDR3s include the opening cysteine and the closing phenylalanine or tryptophan. Fields, in order: CDR3 protein, CDR3 DNA, J gene, V gene, D gene. A D gene is named only where the DNA matches it firmly.

CDR3: CARGTEGKLFF
DNA: TGTGCCCGGGGGACCGAGGGAAAACTGTTTTTT
J: TRBJ1-4
V: TRBV21-1
D: .

CDR3: CASSPASGGIGDTQYF
DNA: TGTGCCAGCAGCCCCGCGTCCGGGGGAATAGGAGATACGCAGTATTTT
J: TRBJ2-3
V: TRBV5-6
D: .

CDR3: CASSFSDRGRDEAFF
DNA: TGCGCCAGCAGCTTTTCTGACAGGGGGCGGGATGAAGCTTTCTTT
J: TRBJ1-1
V: TRBV5-1
D: TRBD1

CDR3: CASSSRDRGYYGYTF
DNA: TGTGCCAGTAGTTCCCGGGACAGGGGTTACTATGGCTACACCTTC
J: TRBJ1-2
V: TRBV19
D: TRBD1

CDR3: CASSKAGETQYF
DNA: TGTGCCAGCAGCAAAGCAGGCGAGACCCAGTACTTC
J: TRBJ2-5
V: TRBV11-3
D: .

CDR3: CASSFSQAKNIQYF
DNA: TGTGCCAGCAGTTTTTCCCAGGCCAAAAACATTCAGTACTTC
J: TRBJ2-4
V: TRBV28
D: .

CDR3: CASSPGSLSGNTIYF
DNA: TGTGCCAGCAGCCCAGGGTCCCTCTCTGGAAACACCATATATTTT
J: TRBJ1-3
V: TRBV7-9
D: .

CDR3: CASSLGGHGGEAFF
DNA: TGTGCCAGCAGCTTAGGTGGACATGGGGGCGAAGCTTTCTTT
J: TRBJ1-1
V: TRBV11-2
D: .

CDR3: CSARLARGAFF
DNA: TGCAGTGCTAGACTGGCCAGGGGAGCTTTCTTT
J: TRBJ1-1
V: TRBV20-1
D: .

CDR3: CASSRDTNTGELFF
DNA: TGTGCCAGCAGCCGGGACACCAACACCGGGGAGCTGTTTTTT
J: TRBJ2-2
V: TRBV3-1/TRBV3-2
D: .

CDR3: CSASEQTYEQYF
DNA: TGCAGTGCTAGTGAGCAGACCTACGAGCAGTACTTC
J: TRBJ2-7
V: TRBV20-1
D: .

CDR3: CASSQGPGQALGEKLFF
DNA: TGTGCCAGCAGCCAAGGCCCCGGACAGGCATTGGGAGAAAAACTGTTTTTT
J: TRBJ1-4
V: TRBV3-1/TRBV3-2
D: TRBD1

CDR3: CASSLWGGGPSSYNEQFF
DNA: TGTGCCAGCAGTTTATGGGGCGGGGGGCCCAGCTCCTACAATGAGCAGTTCTTC
J: TRBJ2-1
V: TRBV28
D: TRBD2

CDR3: CASSFGRTSGTDTQYF
DNA: TGTGCCAGCAGCTTCGGGCGGACTAGCGGGACGGATACGCAGTATTTT
J: TRBJ2-3
V: TRBV5-4
D: TRBD2

CDR3: CASSSTGGSSTDTQYF
DNA: TGCGCCAGCAGTTCTACAGGGGGCTCGAGCACAGATACGCAGTATTTT
J: TRBJ2-3
V: TRBV5-1
D: TRBD1